The entry that follows covers one TCR beta chain sequence. Unmatched junction bases numbered 15, after V lost 5 bases and J lost 10 bases. Germline values: CDR1 SEHNR, CDR2 FQNEAQ (reference sequence). CDR3 size: 16 residues. The data were obtained in a study of CD8 T cells in Susac syndrome. Random hexamers were used to reverse transcribe an amount of roughly 0.5 to 1 ug RNA. Each CDR3 protein is one row after TCRdb ran MiXCR on the immunoSEQ multiplex PCR reads. The data contain around 170,000 distinct CDR3 sequences, 85% to 95% of them seen just once; the ten biggest clones take up 0.15% to 0.2%. The chain combines TRBV7-9 with TRBJ2-1, with 9 positions matching TRBD2. The sequence was obtained from a human donor with multiple sclerosis. What was sequenced was CD8+ T cells from PBMCs. The CDR3 reads CASSPYSAGGPREQFF. CDR3 sequence (DNA): TGTGCCAGCAGCCCGTACTCAGCGGGGGGCCCCCGGGAGCAGTTCTTC.